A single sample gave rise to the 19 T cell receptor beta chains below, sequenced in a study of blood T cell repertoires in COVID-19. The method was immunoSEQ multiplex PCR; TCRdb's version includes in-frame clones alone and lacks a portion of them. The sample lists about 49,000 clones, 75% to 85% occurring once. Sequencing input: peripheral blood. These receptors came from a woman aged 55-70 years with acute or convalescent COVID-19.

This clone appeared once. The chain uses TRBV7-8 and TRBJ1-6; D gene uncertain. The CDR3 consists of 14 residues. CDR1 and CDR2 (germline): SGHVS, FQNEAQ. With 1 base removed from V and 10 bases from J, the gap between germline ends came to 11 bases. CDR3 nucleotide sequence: TGTGCCAGCAGCTTAGGGAGGGTAGCCTCACCCCTCCACTTT. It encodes CASSLGRVASPLHF.

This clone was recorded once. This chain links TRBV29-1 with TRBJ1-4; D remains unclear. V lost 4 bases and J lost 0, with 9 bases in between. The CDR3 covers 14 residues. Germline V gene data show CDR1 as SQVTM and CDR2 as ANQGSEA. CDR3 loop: CSVARDATNEKLFF. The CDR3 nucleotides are TGCAGCGTTGCGAGGGATGCAACTAATGAAAAACTGTTTTTT.

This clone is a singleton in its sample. The CDR3 sequence: CASSWNSGSSYTGELFF. CDR3 in DNA: TGTGCCAGCAGTTGGAATAGCGGGAGCTCCTACACCGGGGAGCTGTTTTTT. V and J are TRBV6-2 or TRBV6-3 and TRBJ2-2; 9 nucleotides line up with TRBD2. The germline gives CDR1 MNHEY, CDR2 SVGEGT. This CDR3 is 17 amino acids long. The junction had 9 bases not matched to a gene; V was cut back by 4 bases and J by 3 bases.

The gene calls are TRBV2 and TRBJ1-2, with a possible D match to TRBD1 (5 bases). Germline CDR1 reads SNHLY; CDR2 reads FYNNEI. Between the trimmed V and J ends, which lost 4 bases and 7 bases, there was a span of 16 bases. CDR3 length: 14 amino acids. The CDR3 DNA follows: TGTGCCAGCAGTGTACGGGGGTCGGGACCTGGCTACACCTTC. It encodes CASSVRGSGPGYTF. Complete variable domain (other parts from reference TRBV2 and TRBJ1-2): EPEVTQTPSHQVTQMGQEVILRCVPISNHLYFYWYRQILGQKVEFLVSFYNNEISEKSEIFDDQFSVERPDGSNFTLKIRSTKLEDSAMYFCASSVRGSGPGYTFGSGTRLTVV.

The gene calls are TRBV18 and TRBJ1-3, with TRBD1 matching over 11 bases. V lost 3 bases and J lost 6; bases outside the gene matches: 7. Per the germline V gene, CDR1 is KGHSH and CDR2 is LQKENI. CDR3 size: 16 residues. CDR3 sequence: CASSPLRTGGVNTIYF. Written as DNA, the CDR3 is TGTGCCAGCTCACCTCTAAGGACAGGGGGCGTAAACACCATATATTTT.

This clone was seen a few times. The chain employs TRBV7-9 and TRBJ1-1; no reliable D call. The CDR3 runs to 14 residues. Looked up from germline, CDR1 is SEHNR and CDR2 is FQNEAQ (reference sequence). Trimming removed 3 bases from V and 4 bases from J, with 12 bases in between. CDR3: CASSLRGDFTEAFF. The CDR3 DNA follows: TGTGCCAGCAGCTTGCGGGGAGACTTCACTGAAGCTTTCTTT.

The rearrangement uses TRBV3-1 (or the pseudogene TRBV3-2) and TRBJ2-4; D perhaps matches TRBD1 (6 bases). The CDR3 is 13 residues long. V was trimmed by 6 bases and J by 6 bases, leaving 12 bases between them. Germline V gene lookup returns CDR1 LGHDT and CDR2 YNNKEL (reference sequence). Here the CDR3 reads CASRPTGVNIQYF. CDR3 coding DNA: TGTGCCAGCAGACCGACAGGAGTAAACATTCAGTACTTC.

The DNA of the CDR3 is TGTGCCTGGAGAACGGGGGCCTACGAGCAGTACTTC. Amino acids: CAWRTGAYEQYF. The rearrangement joins TRBV30 to TRBJ2-7; D possibly corresponds to TRBD2 (6 bases). V dropped 3 bases and J dropped 2 bases, with 8 bases sitting between them. The CDR3 totals 12 residues. Germline V gene data show CDR1 as GTSNPN and CDR2 as SVGIG (reference sequence).

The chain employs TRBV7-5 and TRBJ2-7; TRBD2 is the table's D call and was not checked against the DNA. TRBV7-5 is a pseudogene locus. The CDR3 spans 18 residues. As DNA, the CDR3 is TGTGCCAGAAGCTTAGCGCCCCGTATGTGTGAGGCCTCCTACGAGCAGTACTTC. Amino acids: CARSLAPRMCEASYEQYF.

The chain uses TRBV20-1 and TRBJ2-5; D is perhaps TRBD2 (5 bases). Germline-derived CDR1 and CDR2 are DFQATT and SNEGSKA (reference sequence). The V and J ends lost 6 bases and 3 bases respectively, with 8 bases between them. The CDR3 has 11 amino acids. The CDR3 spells CSAPAEETQYF. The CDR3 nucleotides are TGCAGTGCCCCAGCGGAAGAGACCCAGTACTTC.

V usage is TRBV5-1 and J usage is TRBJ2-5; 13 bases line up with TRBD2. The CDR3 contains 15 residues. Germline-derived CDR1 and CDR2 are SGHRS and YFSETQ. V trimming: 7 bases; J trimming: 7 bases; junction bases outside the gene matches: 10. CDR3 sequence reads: CASRTSGGFMGTQYF. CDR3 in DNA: TGCGCCAGCCGGACTAGCGGGGGATTCATGGGGACCCAGTACTTC.

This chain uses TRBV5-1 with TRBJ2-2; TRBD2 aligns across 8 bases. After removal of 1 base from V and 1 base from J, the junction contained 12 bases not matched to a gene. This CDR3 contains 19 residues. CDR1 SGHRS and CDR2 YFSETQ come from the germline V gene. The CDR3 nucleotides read TGCGCCAGCAGCTTGAGAACTAGCGGAACGCATCGGAACACCGGGGAGCTGTTTTTT. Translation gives CASSLRTSGTHRNTGELFF.

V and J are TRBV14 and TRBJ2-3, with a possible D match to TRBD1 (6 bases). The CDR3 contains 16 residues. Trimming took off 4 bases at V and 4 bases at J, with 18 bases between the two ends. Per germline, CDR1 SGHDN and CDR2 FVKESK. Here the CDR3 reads CASSLRQVGRSDTQYF. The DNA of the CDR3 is TGTGCCAGCAGCCTTAGACAGGTTGGGAGATCAGATACGCAGTATTTT.

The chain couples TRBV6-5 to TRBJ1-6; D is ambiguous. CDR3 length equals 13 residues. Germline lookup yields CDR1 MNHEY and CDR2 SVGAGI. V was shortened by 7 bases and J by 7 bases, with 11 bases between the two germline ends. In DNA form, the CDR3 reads TGTGCCAGCACCGCGGAACCAAATTCACCCCTCCACTTT. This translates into CASTAEPNSPLHF.

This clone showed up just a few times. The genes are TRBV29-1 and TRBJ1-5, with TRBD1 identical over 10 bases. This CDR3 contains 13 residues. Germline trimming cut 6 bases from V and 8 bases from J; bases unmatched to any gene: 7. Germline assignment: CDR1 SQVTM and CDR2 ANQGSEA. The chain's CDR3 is CSVADRGLKPQHF. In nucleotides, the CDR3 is TGCAGCGTCGCTGACAGGGGGCTGAAGCCCCAGCATTTT.

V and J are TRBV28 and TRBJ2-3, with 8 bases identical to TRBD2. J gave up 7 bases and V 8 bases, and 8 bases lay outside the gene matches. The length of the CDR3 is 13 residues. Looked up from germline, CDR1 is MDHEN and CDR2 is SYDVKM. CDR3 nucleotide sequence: TGTGCCAGCCGAGGGGTAGCGGGACATACGCAGTATTTT. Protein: CASRGVAGHTQYF.

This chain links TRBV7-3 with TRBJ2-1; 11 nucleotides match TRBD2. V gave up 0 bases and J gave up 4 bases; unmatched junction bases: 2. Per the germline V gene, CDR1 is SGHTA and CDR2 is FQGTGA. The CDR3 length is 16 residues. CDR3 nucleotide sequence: TGTGCCAGCAGCTTAACGGGACTAGCGGTATACAATGAGCAGTTCTTC. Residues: CASSLTGLAVYNEQFF.

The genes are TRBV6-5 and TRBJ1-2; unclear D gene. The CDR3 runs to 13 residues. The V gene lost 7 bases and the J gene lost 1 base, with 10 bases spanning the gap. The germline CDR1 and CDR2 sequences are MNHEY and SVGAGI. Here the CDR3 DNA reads TGTGCCAGCAAAGCCATTGATAACTATGGCTACACCTTC. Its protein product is CASKAIDNYGYTF.

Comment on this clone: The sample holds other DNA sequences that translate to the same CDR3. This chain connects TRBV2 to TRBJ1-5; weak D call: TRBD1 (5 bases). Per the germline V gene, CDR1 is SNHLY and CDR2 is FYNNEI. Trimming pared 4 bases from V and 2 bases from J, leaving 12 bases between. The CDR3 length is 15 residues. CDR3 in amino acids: CASSGDSLGNQPQHF. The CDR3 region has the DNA TGTGCCAGCAGTGGGGACTCCCTTGGCAATCAGCCCCAGCATTTT. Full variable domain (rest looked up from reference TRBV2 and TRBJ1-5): EPEVTQTPSHQVTQMGQEVILRCVPISNHLYFYWYRQILGQKVEFLVSFYNNEISEKSEIFDDQFSVERPDGSNFTLKIRSTKLEDSAMYFCASSGDSLGNQPQHFGDGTRLSIL.